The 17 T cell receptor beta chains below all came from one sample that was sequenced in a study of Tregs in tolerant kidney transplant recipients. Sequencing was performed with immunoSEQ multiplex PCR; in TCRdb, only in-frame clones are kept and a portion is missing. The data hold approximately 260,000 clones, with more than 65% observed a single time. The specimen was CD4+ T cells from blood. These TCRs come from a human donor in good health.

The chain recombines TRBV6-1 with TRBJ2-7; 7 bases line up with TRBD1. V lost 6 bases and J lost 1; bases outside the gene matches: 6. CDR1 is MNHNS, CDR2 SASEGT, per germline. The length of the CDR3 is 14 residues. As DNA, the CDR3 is TGTGCCAGCAGCGGGACAGTAAAATCCTACGAGCAGTACTTC. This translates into CASSGTVKSYEQYF.

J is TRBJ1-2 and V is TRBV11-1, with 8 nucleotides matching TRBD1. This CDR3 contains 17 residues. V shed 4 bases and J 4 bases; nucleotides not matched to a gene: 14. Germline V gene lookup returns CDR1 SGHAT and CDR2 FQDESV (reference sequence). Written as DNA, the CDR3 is TGTGCCAGCAGCTCCCCAGGCCGACAGGGGCCCTCCTATGGCTACACCTTC. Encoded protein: CASSSPGRQGPSYGYTF.

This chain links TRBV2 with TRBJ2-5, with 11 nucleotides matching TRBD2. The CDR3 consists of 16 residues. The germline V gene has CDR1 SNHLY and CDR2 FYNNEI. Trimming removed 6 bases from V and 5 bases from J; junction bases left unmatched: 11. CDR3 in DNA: TGTGCCAGCAGATTTAGTCTAGCGGGGGGTTGGGAGACCCAGTACTTC. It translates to CASRFSLAGGWETQYF.

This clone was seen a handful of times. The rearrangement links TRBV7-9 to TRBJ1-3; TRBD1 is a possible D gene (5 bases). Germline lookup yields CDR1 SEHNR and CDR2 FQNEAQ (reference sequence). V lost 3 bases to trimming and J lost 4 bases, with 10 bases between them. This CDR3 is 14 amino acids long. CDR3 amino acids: CASSLTAIGNTIYF. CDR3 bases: TGTGCCAGCAGCTTGACAGCAATCGGAAACACCATATATTTT.

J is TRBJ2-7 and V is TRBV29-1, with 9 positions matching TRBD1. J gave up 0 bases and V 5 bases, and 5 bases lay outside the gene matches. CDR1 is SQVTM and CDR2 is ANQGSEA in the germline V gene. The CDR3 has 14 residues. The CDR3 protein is CSVNRGPTSYEQYF. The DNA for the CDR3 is TGCAGCGTTAACAGGGGGCCGACCTCCTACGAGCAGTACTTC.

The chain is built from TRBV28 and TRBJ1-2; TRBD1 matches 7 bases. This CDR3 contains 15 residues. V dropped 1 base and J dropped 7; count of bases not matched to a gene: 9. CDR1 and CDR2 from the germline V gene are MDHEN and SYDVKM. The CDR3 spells CASSLLGNRGAGYTF. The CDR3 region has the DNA TGTGCCAGCAGTTTATTGGGTAACAGGGGCGCTGGCTACACCTTC.

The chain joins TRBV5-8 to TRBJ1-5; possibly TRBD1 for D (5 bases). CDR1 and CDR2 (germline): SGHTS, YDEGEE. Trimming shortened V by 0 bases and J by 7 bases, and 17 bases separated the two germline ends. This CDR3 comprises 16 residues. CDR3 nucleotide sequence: TGTGCCAGCAGCTTGGGAGTTGCGGGGCGGGGACAGCCCCAGCATTTT. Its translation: CASSLGVAGRGQPQHF.

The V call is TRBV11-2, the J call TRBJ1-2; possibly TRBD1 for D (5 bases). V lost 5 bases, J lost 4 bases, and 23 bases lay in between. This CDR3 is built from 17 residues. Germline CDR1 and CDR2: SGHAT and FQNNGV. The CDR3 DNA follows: TGTGCCAGCAGCCTCGGACACTTTAGTACCTCTGGCTATGGCTACACCTTC. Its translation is CASSLGHFSTSGYGYTF.

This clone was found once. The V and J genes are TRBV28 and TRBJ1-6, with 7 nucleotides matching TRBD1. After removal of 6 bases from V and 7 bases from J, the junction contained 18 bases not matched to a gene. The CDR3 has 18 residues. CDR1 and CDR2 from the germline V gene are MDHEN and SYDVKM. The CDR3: CASSRGTAPRIRNSPLHF. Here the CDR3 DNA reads TGTGCCAGCAGCCGCGGGACAGCCCCGCGGATAAGGAATTCACCCCTCCACTTT.

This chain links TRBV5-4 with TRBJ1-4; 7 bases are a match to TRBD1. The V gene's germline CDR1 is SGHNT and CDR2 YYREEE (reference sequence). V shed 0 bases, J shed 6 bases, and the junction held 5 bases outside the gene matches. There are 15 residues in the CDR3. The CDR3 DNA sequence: TGTGCCAGCAGCTTGGCAGCGCAGGGGGATGAAAAACTGTTTTTT. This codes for CASSLAAQGDEKLFF. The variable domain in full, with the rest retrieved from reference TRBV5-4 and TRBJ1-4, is ETGVTQSPTHLIKTRGQQVTLRCSSQSGHNTVSWYQQALGQGPQFIFQYYREEENGRGNFPPRFSGLQFPNYSSELNVNALELDDSALYLCASSLAAQGDEKLFFGSGTQLSVL.

CDR3 sequence (DNA): TGCGCCAGCAGCTTGGAGGGGGCGAGCAATCAGCCCCAGCATTTT. Encoded protein: CASSLEGASNQPQHF. This chain links TRBV5-1 with TRBJ1-5, with TRBD1 identical over 7 bases. The germline V gene has CDR1 SGHRS and CDR2 YFSETQ. This CDR3 comprises 15 residues. V shed 0 bases and J 1 base; nucleotides not matched to a gene: 1.

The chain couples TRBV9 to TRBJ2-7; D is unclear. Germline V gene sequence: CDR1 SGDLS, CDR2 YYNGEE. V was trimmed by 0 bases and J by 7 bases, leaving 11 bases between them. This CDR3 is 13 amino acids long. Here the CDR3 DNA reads TGTGCCAGCAGCGTAGATAAGCGTGGAGAGCAGTACTTC. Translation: CASSVDKRGEQYF.

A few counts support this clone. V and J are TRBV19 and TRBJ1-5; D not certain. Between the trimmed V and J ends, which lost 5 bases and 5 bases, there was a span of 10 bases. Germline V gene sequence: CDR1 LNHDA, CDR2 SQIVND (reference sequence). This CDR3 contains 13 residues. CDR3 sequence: CASSGRFDQPQHF. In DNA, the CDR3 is TGTGCCAGTAGTGGCCGGTTCGATCAGCCCCAGCATTTT.

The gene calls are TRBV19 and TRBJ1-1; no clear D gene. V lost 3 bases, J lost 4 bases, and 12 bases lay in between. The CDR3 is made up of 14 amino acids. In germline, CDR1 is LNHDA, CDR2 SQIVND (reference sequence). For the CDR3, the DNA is TGTGCCAGTAGTATGAATTCGGGAGGCACTGAAGCTTTCTTT. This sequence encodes CASSMNSGGTEAFF.

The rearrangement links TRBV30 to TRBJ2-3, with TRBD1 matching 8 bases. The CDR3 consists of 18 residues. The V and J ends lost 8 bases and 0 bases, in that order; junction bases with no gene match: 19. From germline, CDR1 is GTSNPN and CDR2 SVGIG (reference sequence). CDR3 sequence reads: CALDSGQGPLASTDTQYF. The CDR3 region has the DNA TGTGCCCTGGATAGCGGACAGGGTCCGTTGGCTAGCACAGATACGCAGTATTTT.

Here the CDR3 reads CAWRLGPDTQYF. The CDR3 coding sequence is TGTGCCTGGAGGCTAGGACCAGATACGCAGTATTTT. This sequence joins TRBV30 and TRBJ2-3; D remains unclear. This CDR3 is built from 12 residues. The germline gives CDR1 GTSNPN, CDR2 SVGIG (reference sequence). Between the trimmed V and J ends, which lost 3 bases and 4 bases, there was a span of 8 bases.

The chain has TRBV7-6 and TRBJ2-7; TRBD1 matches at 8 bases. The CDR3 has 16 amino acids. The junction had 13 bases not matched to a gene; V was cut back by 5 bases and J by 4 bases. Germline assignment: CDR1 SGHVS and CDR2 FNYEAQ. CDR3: CASSATPVQGAYEQYF. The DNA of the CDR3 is TGTGCCAGCAGCGCAACCCCAGTGCAGGGGGCTTACGAGCAGTACTTC.